Listed below are T cell receptor beta chains from one sample, sequenced in a study of shared clonotypes between healthy human individuals. Assay: immunoSEQ multiplex PCR; the TCRdb copy retains only in-frame clones and omits some. The sample yields 2 million or so clones, approximately 95% seen once. The sample consisted of naive CD4+ T cells sorted from blood. These receptors were obtained from a man aged 18 to 30 in good health. Both conserved end residues are part of each CDR3. A D gene is named only where the DNA matches it firmly. A row's size may be missing; if present it is once, few, many or a size class.

D gene	V gene	J gene	clone size	CDR3 protein	CDR3 DNA
TRBD2	TRBV5-8	TRBJ2-3	-	CASSFRASGGSTDTQYF	TGTGCCAGCAGCTTTCGGGCTAGCGGGGGCTCCACAGATACGCAGTATTTT
TRBD2	TRBV5-4	TRBJ2-3	-	CASSPTSGGSTDTQYF	TGTGCCAGCAGCCCCACGTCGGGAGGAAGCACAGATACGCAGTATTTT
TRBD2	TRBV7-7	TRBJ2-1	-	CASSLGREDYNEQFF	TGTGCTAGCAGCTTAGGGCGGGAGGATTACAATGAGCAGTTCTTC
TRBD1	TRBV25-1	TRBJ1-4	-	CASSEYGQGVGNEKLFF	TGTGCCAGCAGTGAATATGGACAGGGGGTTGGTAATGAAAAACTGTTTTTT
-	TRBV7-3	TRBJ1-2	few	CASSLSTGQGYTF	TGTGCCAGCAGCTTAAGTACAGGGCAGGGCTACACCTTC
TRBD1	TRBV28	TRBJ1-6	-	CASKTGTVNSPLHF	TGTGCCAGTAAGACCGGGACAGTTAATTCACCCCTCCACTTT
TRBD1	TRBV7-3	TRBJ1-1	-	CASSPGGTGGKAEAFF	TGTGCCAGCAGCCCGGGCGGGACAGGGGGCAAGGCTGAAGCTTTCTTT
-	TRBV30	TRBJ1-1	-	CAWREDNTEAFF	TGTGCCTGGAGGGAGGATAACACTGAAGCTTTCTTT
TRBD2	TRBV2	TRBJ2-7	-	CASSRGGGSSYEQYF	TGTGCCAGCAGTAGGGGCGGGGGGAGCTCCTACGAGCAGTACTTC
-	TRBV5-1	TRBJ2-7	-	CASGESHYEQYF	TGCGCCAGCGGGGAATCCCACTACGAGCAGTACTTC
-	TRBV5-1	TRBJ2-1	-	CASSPDYEQFF	TGCGCCAGCAGCCCAGACTATGAGCAGTTCTTC
-	TRBV10-1	TRBJ1-6	-	CASSESAVSPLHF	TGCGCCAGCAGTGAGTCGGCGGTCTCACCCCTCCACTTT
TRBD1	TRBV28	TRBJ1-1	-	CASSRTGGVGTEAFF	TGTGCCAGCAGTAGAACAGGGGGCGTAGGCACTGAAGCTTTCTTT
TRBD1	TRBV23-1	TRBJ2-7	-	CASSQISTGTGVYEQYF	TGCGCCAGCAGTCAAATCTCCACCGGGACAGGGGTCTACGAGCAGTACTTC
-	TRBV18	TRBJ1-6	-	CASSPGTGYNSPLHF	TGTGCCAGCTCACCAGGAACAGGTTATAATTCACCCCTCCACTTT
-	TRBV19	TRBJ2-7	-	CASSLRDGPYEQYF	TGTGCCAGTAGTCTCAGGGACGGGCCCTACGAGCAGTACTTC
TRBD1	TRBV5-6	TRBJ2-3	once	CASSDRASTDTQYF	TGTGCCAGCAGTGACAGGGCTAGCACAGATACGCAGTATTTT
-	TRBV7-2	TRBJ1-3	-	CASSLVRGSGNTIYF	TGTGCCAGCAGCTTAGTTCGGGGGTCGGGAAACACCATATATTTT
TRBD1	TRBV11-2	TRBJ2-3	-	CASSLGQGGTDTQYF	TGTGCCAGCAGCTTGGGTCAGGGGGGCACAGATACGCAGTATTTT
-	TRBV28	TRBJ1-3	-	CASSLQGLGGNTIYF	TGTGCCAGCAGTTTACAGGGACTGGGAGGAAACACCATATATTTT
TRBD1	TRBV9	TRBJ2-5	once	CASSVVGQQETQYF	TGTGCCAGCAGCGTAGTGGGACAGCAAGAGACCCAGTACTTC
-	TRBV9	TRBJ2-5	-	CASSYGQEETQYF	TGTGCCAGCAGCTACGGGCAGGAAGAGACCCAGTACTTC
TRBD1	TRBV10-3	TRBJ2-7	-	CAISEFSGQGASSSYEQYF	TGTGCCATCAGTGAGTTCTCGGGACAGGGGGCTTCCAGCTCCTACGAGCAGTACTTC
TRBD1	TRBV28	TRBJ1-1	-	CASSFQRPGGYTEAFF	TGTGCCAGCAGTTTCCAGAGGCCAGGGGGGTACACTGAAGCTTTCTTT
-	TRBV9	TRBJ2-1	-	CASSVAPGQTYNEQFF	TGTGCCAGCAGCGTAGCTCCCGGACAGACCTACAATGAGCAGTTCTTC
TRBD1	TRBV11-2	TRBJ1-5	-	CASSLERGQGGPQPQHF	TGTGCCAGCAGCTTAGAGAGGGGACAGGGGGGTCCCCAGCCCCAGCATTTT